Listed below are T cell receptor beta chains from one sample, sequenced in a study of T cell clones after liver transplantation. Clones were read by immunoSEQ multiplex PCR, and TCRdb kept only the in-frame ones, dropping some. The sample consists of roughly 97,000 clones, 82% of them appearing once. The sample consisted of CD4+ T cells from blood, taken before liver transplant. The receptors derive from a human donor who received a liver transplant. CDR3s include the opening cysteine and the closing phenylalanine or tryptophan. Fields, in order: CDR3 protein, CDR3 DNA, V gene, J gene, D gene, clone size. The D gene is left open where the match is weak. A row's size may be missing; if present it is once, few, many or a size class.

CDR3 protein: CASGLGSQLNQPQHF; CDR3 DNA: TGTGCTAGTGGTTTGGGTAGTCAGTTAAATCAGCCCCAGCATTTT; V gene: TRBV12-5; J gene: TRBJ1-5; D gene: NA; clone size: NA
CDR3 protein: CSVDLGYTGELFF; CDR3 DNA: TGCAGCGTTGATCTTGGTTACACCGGGGAGCTGTTTTTT; V gene: TRBV29-1; J gene: TRBJ2-2; D gene: NA; clone size: NA
CDR3 protein: CASSGPGQGASPLHF; CDR3 DNA: TGTGCCAGCAGTGGCCCGGGACAGGGGGCTTCACCCCTCCACTTT; V gene: TRBV2; J gene: TRBJ1-6; D gene: TRBD1; clone size: NA
CDR3 protein: CASSEPGSSYGYTF; CDR3 DNA: TGTGCCAGCAGCGAACCGGGATCATCCTATGGCTACACCTTC; V gene: TRBV5-6; J gene: TRBJ1-2; D gene: NA; clone size: NA
CDR3 protein: CASSFPPGGASTDTQYF; CDR3 DNA: TGTGCCAGCAGTTTCCCCCCCGGGGGGGCTAGCACAGATACGCAGTATTTT; V gene: TRBV28; J gene: TRBJ2-3; D gene: TRBD2; clone size: NA
CDR3 protein: CASSDLTFQETQYF; CDR3 DNA: TGTGCCAGCAGTGATTTAACTTTTCAAGAGACCCAGTACTTC; V gene: TRBV25-1; J gene: TRBJ2-5; D gene: NA; clone size: NA
CDR3 protein: CASSQWSRSNYGYTF; CDR3 DNA: TGCGCCAGCAGTCAATGGAGCAGGTCTAACTATGGCTACACCTTC; V gene: TRBV23-1; J gene: TRBJ1-2; D gene: NA; clone size: NA
CDR3 protein: CASSKRTGVEKLFF; CDR3 DNA: TGTGCCAGCAGCAAGCGGACAGGGGTCGAAAAACTGTTTTTT; V gene: TRBV21-1; J gene: TRBJ1-4; D gene: NA; clone size: NA
CDR3 protein: CASSPMDRAGEKLFF; CDR3 DNA: TGTGCCAGCAGTCCCATGGACAGGGCCGGAGAAAAACTGTTTTTT; V gene: TRBV6-5; J gene: TRBJ1-4; D gene: TRBD1; clone size: once
CDR3 protein: CASSQAAGTGYEQYF; CDR3 DNA: TGCGCCAGCAGCCAAGCTGCAGGGACAGGTTACGAGCAGTACTTC; V gene: TRBV4-3; J gene: TRBJ2-7; D gene: TRBD1; clone size: NA
CDR3 protein: CASSQDWERGGGYTF; CDR3 DNA: TGCGCCAGCAGCCAAGATTGGGAGAGGGGGGGTGGCTACACCTTC; V gene: TRBV4-3; J gene: TRBJ1-2; D gene: NA; clone size: NA
CDR3 protein: CASSFDGGNQPQHF; CDR3 DNA: TGCGCCAGCAGCTTTGATGGGGGGAATCAGCCCCAGCATTTT; V gene: TRBV5-1; J gene: TRBJ1-5; D gene: NA; clone size: once
CDR3 protein: CASSLAGLAGGRAYNEQFF; CDR3 DNA: TGTGCCAGCAGCTTAGCTGGACTAGCGGGGGGGCGGGCCTACAATGAGCAGTTCTTC; V gene: TRBV7-2; J gene: TRBJ2-1; D gene: TRBD2; clone size: NA
CDR3 protein: CASSRTVISNQPQHF; CDR3 DNA: TGTGCCAGCAGCCGGACAGTTATTAGCAATCAGCCCCAGCATTTT; V gene: TRBV7-2; J gene: TRBJ1-5; D gene: NA; clone size: NA
CDR3 protein: CATSRPQGSGNTIYF; CDR3 DNA: TGTGCCACCAGCAGACCTCAAGGCTCTGGAAACACCATATATTTT; V gene: TRBV15; J gene: TRBJ1-3; D gene: NA; clone size: NA
CDR3 protein: CASSQGAGTGLYEQYF; CDR3 DNA: TGTGCCAGCAGCCAAGGAGCCGGGACAGGGCTCTACGAGCAGTACTTC; V gene: TRBV14; J gene: TRBJ2-7; D gene: TRBD1; clone size: NA
CDR3 protein: CASRSQGQPQHF; CDR3 DNA: TGTGCCAGCAGATCACAGGGTCAGCCCCAGCATTTT; V gene: TRBV28; J gene: TRBJ1-5; D gene: NA; clone size: NA
CDR3 protein: CASSEDSGPSQPQHF; CDR3 DNA: TGTGCCAGCAGTGAAGACTCGGGACCAAGCCAGCCCCAGCATTTT; V gene: TRBV6-1; J gene: TRBJ1-5; D gene: NA; clone size: few
CDR3 protein: CSVVLDRVTGELFF; CDR3 DNA: TGCAGCGTTGTCTTGGACAGGGTCACCGGGGAGCTGTTTTTT; V gene: TRBV29-1; J gene: TRBJ2-2; D gene: TRBD1; clone size: NA
CDR3 protein: CASSHQTGINEKLFF; CDR3 DNA: TGTGCCAGTAGTCACCAGACAGGGATTAATGAAAAACTGTTTTTT; V gene: TRBV19; J gene: TRBJ1-4; D gene: TRBD1; clone size: NA
CDR3 protein: CASSRFVDIGGADTQYF; CDR3 DNA: TGTGCCAGCAGCCGCTTTGTGGATATAGGGGGGGCAGATACGCAGTATTTT; V gene: TRBV7-9; J gene: TRBJ2-3; D gene: NA; clone size: NA
CDR3 protein: CASSEGQGYNEQFF; CDR3 DNA: TGTGCCAGCAGTGAGGGTCAGGGCTACAATGAGCAGTTCTTC; V gene: TRBV2; J gene: TRBJ2-1; D gene: NA; clone size: NA
CDR3 protein: CASSVVSGGTTDTQYF; CDR3 DNA: TGTGCCAGCAGCGTAGTTAGCGGGGGGACCACAGATACGCAGTATTTT; V gene: TRBV9; J gene: TRBJ2-3; D gene: TRBD2; clone size: NA
CDR3 protein: CASSDSGAGVAEAFF; CDR3 DNA: TGTGCCAGCAGTGACTCAGGGGCCGGGGTCGCTGAAGCTTTCTTT; V gene: TRBV6-4; J gene: TRBJ1-1; D gene: NA; clone size: NA
CDR3 protein: CASSVETDYEQYF; CDR3 DNA: TGTGCCAGCAGTGTTGAGACAGACTACGAGCAGTACTTC; V gene: TRBV6-1; J gene: TRBJ2-7; D gene: NA; clone size: few
CDR3 protein: CASSQTGVSTDTQYF; CDR3 DNA: TGTGCCAGCAGCCAGACAGGGGTCAGCACAGATACGCAGTATTTT; V gene: TRBV13; J gene: TRBJ2-3; D gene: TRBD1; clone size: NA
CDR3 protein: CASKPANYGYTF; CDR3 DNA: TGTGCCAGTAAACCTGCTAACTATGGCTACACCTTC; V gene: TRBV19; J gene: TRBJ1-2; D gene: NA; clone size: NA
CDR3 protein: CASSARAAGNTIYF; CDR3 DNA: TGTGCCAGCAGCGCCCGGGCAGCTGGAAACACCATATATTTT; V gene: TRBV9; J gene: TRBJ1-3; D gene: NA; clone size: NA
CDR3 protein: CTSSLKTSGGGNEQFF; CDR3 DNA: TGCACCAGCAGCCTGAAGACTAGCGGGGGGGGCAATGAGCAGTTCTTC; V gene: TRBV1; J gene: TRBJ2-1; D gene: NA; clone size: NA
CDR3 protein: CASSLGQVLLGHGYTF; CDR3 DNA: TGTGCCAGCAGCTTGGGACAGGTTCTTCTTGGGCATGGCTACACCTTC; V gene: TRBV5-6; J gene: TRBJ1-2; D gene: NA; clone size: NA
CDR3 protein: CASSPPGLAGGFSYEQYF; CDR3 DNA: TGTGCCAGCTCACCACCGGGACTAGCGGGAGGGTTTTCCTACGAGCAGTACTTC; V gene: TRBV18; J gene: TRBJ2-7; D gene: TRBD2; clone size: NA
CDR3 protein: CASSLDSYNEQFF; CDR3 DNA: TGTGCCAGCAGCTTAGACAGTTACAATGAGCAGTTCTTC; V gene: TRBV5-4; J gene: TRBJ2-1; D gene: NA; clone size: NA
CDR3 protein: CASSDKLENTEAFF; CDR3 DNA: TGTGCCAGCAGTGACAAATTGGAAAACACTGAAGCTTTCTTT; V gene: TRBV6-4; J gene: TRBJ1-1; D gene: NA; clone size: NA
CDR3 protein: CASSRGRNYGYTF; CDR3 DNA: TGTGCCAGCTCCAGGGGGAGGAACTATGGCTACACCTTC; V gene: TRBV7-2; J gene: TRBJ1-2; D gene: TRBD1; clone size: once
CDR3 protein: CASREALETQYF; CDR3 DNA: TGCGCCAGCAGGGAGGCTTTAGAGACCCAGTACTTC; V gene: TRBV5-1; J gene: TRBJ2-5; D gene: NA; clone size: NA
CDR3 protein: CASTSGANTGELFF; CDR3 DNA: TGTGCCAGCACTAGCGGGGCGAACACCGGGGAGCTGTTTTTT; V gene: TRBV6-6; J gene: TRBJ2-2; D gene: TRBD2; clone size: NA
CDR3 protein: CASSPGQKNSPLHF; CDR3 DNA: TGTGCCAGCAGCCCGGGACAGAAAAATTCACCCCTCCACTTT; V gene: TRBV7-2; J gene: TRBJ1-6; D gene: TRBD1; clone size: NA
CDR3 protein: CASSRGGSQETQYF; CDR3 DNA: TGTGCCAGCTCGAGAGGGGGCTCCCAAGAGACCCAGTACTTC; V gene: TRBV18; J gene: TRBJ2-5; D gene: TRBD1; clone size: once
CDR3 protein: CASSPRTGASYEQYF; CDR3 DNA: TGCGCCAGCAGCCCCCGGACAGGGGCTTCCTACGAGCAGTACTTC; V gene: TRBV5-1; J gene: TRBJ2-7; D gene: TRBD1; clone size: NA
CDR3 protein: CASSGRVRNTEAFF; CDR3 DNA: TGTGCCAGCTCAGGCAGGGTCCGGAACACTGAAGCTTTCTTT; V gene: TRBV18; J gene: TRBJ1-1; D gene: NA; clone size: NA
CDR3 protein: CASSIVSGNQPQHF; CDR3 DNA: TGTGCCAGTAGTATAGTGTCCGGGAATCAGCCCCAGCATTTT; V gene: TRBV19; J gene: TRBJ1-5; D gene: NA; clone size: NA
CDR3 protein: CASRERGAYNEQFF; CDR3 DNA: TGTGCCAGCAGAGAAAGGGGAGCCTACAATGAGCAGTTCTTC; V gene: TRBV27; J gene: TRBJ2-1; D gene: NA; clone size: NA
CDR3 protein: CASSQEFSGAQNIQYF; CDR3 DNA: TGCGCCAGCAGCCAAGAGTTCTCAGGGGCCCAAAACATTCAGTACTTC; V gene: TRBV4-1; J gene: TRBJ2-4; D gene: NA; clone size: NA
CDR3 protein: CASKQGLDQPQHF; CDR3 DNA: TGTGCCAGTAAGCAGGGGCTCGATCAGCCCCAGCATTTT; V gene: TRBV19; J gene: TRBJ1-5; D gene: NA; clone size: NA
CDR3 protein: CAAGRGPTDTQYF; CDR3 DNA: TGTGCCGCGGGGCGGGGCCCCACAGATACGCAGTATTTT; V gene: TRBV6-5; J gene: TRBJ2-3; D gene: NA; clone size: NA
CDR3 protein: CARSCGKAAREQFF; CDR3 DNA: TGTGCCAGAAGCTGCGGGAAGGCGGCGCGTGAGCAGTTCTTC; V gene: TRBV5-3; J gene: TRBJ2-1; D gene: NA; clone size: NA
CDR3 protein: CASSVEAILPGELFF; CDR3 DNA: TGTGCCAGCAGCGTCGAAGCGATTCTCCCCGGGGAGCTGTTTTTT; V gene: TRBV9; J gene: TRBJ2-2; D gene: NA; clone size: NA
CDR3 protein: CASSPGTSGSTDTQYF; CDR3 DNA: TGTGCCAGCAGCCCCGGGACTAGCGGGAGCACAGATACGCAGTATTTT; V gene: TRBV4-2; J gene: TRBJ2-3; D gene: TRBD2; clone size: NA
CDR3 protein: CASTLGGSNQPQHF; CDR3 DNA: TGTGCCAGCACCCTAGGGGGGAGCAATCAGCCCCAGCATTTT; V gene: TRBV2; J gene: TRBJ1-5; D gene: NA; clone size: NA
CDR3 protein: CASSLDRRDTQYF; CDR3 DNA: TGTGCCAGCAGCTTAGATCGCCGGGATACGCAGTATTTT; V gene: TRBV11-3; J gene: TRBJ2-3; D gene: NA; clone size: once
CDR3 protein: CASSIGHQSTWGYTF; CDR3 DNA: TGTGCCAGTAGTATAGGTCACCAATCAACCTGGGGCTACACCTTC; V gene: TRBV19; J gene: TRBJ1-2; D gene: NA; clone size: NA
CDR3 protein: CASSHTNPGMHPGEQYF; CDR3 DNA: TGCGCCAGCAGCCATACAAACCCCGGAATGCATCCGGGGGAGCAGTACTTC; V gene: TRBV4-1; J gene: TRBJ2-7; D gene: NA; clone size: NA
CDR3 protein: CASSAQGKNTEAFF; CDR3 DNA: TGTGCCAGCAGCGCACAGGGCAAGAACACTGAAGCTTTCTTT; V gene: TRBV6-1; J gene: TRBJ1-1; D gene: NA; clone size: few